A selection of T cell receptor beta chains follows, all from one sample in a study of breast tumors, draining lymph nodes, adjacent tissues. TCRdb independently ran MiXCR on the multiplex PCR reads; one entry per CDR3 protein. The data show around 150,000 distinct CDR3 sequences, over 25% seen once. The source material was axillary lymph node tissue. The receptors here all came from a female donor with breast cancer. Some clones in this sample may be carry-over from other donors' samples. Each CDR3 is given with its conserved first and last residue. A D gene is named only where the DNA matches it firmly. Clone size is stated in some rows and not others, as once, few, many or a class when expanded.

D gene: .
CDR3 length: 13
V gene: TRBV6-2/TRBV6-3
J gene: TRBJ1-6
clone size: .
CDR3 protein: CASSYRGRSPLHF
CDR3 DNA: TGTGCCAGCAGTTACAGGGGACGATCACCCCTCCACTTT

D gene: .
CDR3 length: 12
V gene: TRBV3-1
J gene: TRBJ2-5
clone size: many
CDR3 protein: CASSHPGETQYF
CDR3 DNA: TGTGCCAGCAGCCATCCCGGTGAGACCCAGTACTTC

D gene: .
CDR3 length: 15
V gene: TRBV4-1
J gene: TRBJ2-7
clone size: many
CDR3 protein: CASSQGIDSTYEQYF
CDR3 DNA: TGCGCCAGCAGCCAGGGGATAGACAGTACCTACGAGCAGTACTTC

D gene: TRBD1
CDR3 length: 13
V gene: TRBV7-8
J gene: TRBJ1-2
clone size: .
CDR3 protein: CASSNQGAVGNTF
CDR3 DNA: TGTGCCAGCAGCAACCAGGGGGCTGTTGGAAACACCTTC

D gene: .
CDR3 length: 15
V gene: TRBV7-2
J gene: TRBJ1-4
clone size: .
CDR3 protein: CASSQQGSHNEKLFF
CDR3 DNA: TGTGCCAGCAGCCAACAGGGTTCCCATAATGAAAAACTGTTTTTT

D gene: .
CDR3 length: 17
V gene: TRBV5-1
J gene: TRBJ2-6
clone size: many
CDR3 protein: CASSLISGAPGANVLTF
CDR3 DNA: TGCGCCAGCAGCCTGATCTCCGGTGCCCCTGGGGCCAACGTCCTGACTTTC

D gene: TRBD1
CDR3 length: 15
V gene: TRBV6-5
J gene: TRBJ1-2
clone size: .
CDR3 protein: CASSRSAGGDYGYTF
CDR3 DNA: TGTGCCAGCAGTCGCTCGGCAGGGGGCGACTATGGCTACACCTTC

D gene: .
CDR3 length: 14
V gene: TRBV7-2
J gene: TRBJ1-2
clone size: many
CDR3 protein: CASSSNREGYGYTF
CDR3 DNA: TGTGCCAGCAGCTCCAACAGGGAGGGCTATGGCTACACCTTC

D gene: .
CDR3 length: 11
V gene: TRBV7-9
J gene: TRBJ1-5
clone size: many
CDR3 protein: CASSARQPQHF
CDR3 DNA: TGTGCCAGCAGCGCGCGGCAGCCCCAGCATTTT

D gene: .
CDR3 length: 17
V gene: TRBV7-4
J gene: TRBJ1-2
clone size: .
CDR3 protein: CASSLVSLGALNYGYTF
CDR3 DNA: TGTGCCAGCAGCTTAGTGAGCTTAGGTGCACTTAACTATGGCTACACCTTC

D gene: .
CDR3 length: 18
V gene: TRBV6-2/TRBV6-3
J gene: TRBJ2-3
clone size: many
CDR3 protein: CASSQGAGLARDTDTQYF
CDR3 DNA: TGTGCCAGCAGTCAGGGGGCCGGACTAGCGAGAGACACAGATACGCAGTATTTT

D gene: TRBD1
CDR3 length: 16
V gene: TRBV6-2/TRBV6-3
J gene: TRBJ2-7
clone size: many
CDR3 protein: CASSPASGQDAYEQYF
CDR3 DNA: TGTGCCAGCAGCCCCGCTTCGGGACAGGATGCCTACGAGCAGTACTTC

D gene: .
CDR3 length: 15
V gene: TRBV6-5
J gene: TRBJ2-5
clone size: many
CDR3 protein: CASSYSMGIQETQYF
CDR3 DNA: TGTGCCAGCAGTTACTCGATGGGGATTCAAGAGACCCAGTACTTC

D gene: .
CDR3 length: 12
V gene: TRBV20-1
J gene: TRBJ2-2
clone size: once
CDR3 protein: CSALEWAGELFF
CDR3 DNA: TGCAGTGCTCTTGAGTGGGCCGGGGAGCTGTTTTTT

D gene: .
CDR3 length: 12
V gene: TRBV2
J gene: TRBJ2-7
clone size: many
CDR3 protein: CASSRQAYEQYF
CDR3 DNA: TGTGCCAGCAGCCGACAGGCCTACGAGCAGTACTTC

D gene: .
CDR3 length: 12
V gene: TRBV29-1
J gene: TRBJ1-2
clone size: many
CDR3 protein: CSGGDDSWGYTF
CDR3 DNA: TGCAGCGGGGGGGATGATTCGTGGGGCTACACCTTC

D gene: .
CDR3 length: 14
V gene: TRBV4-1
J gene: TRBJ2-7
clone size: .
CDR3 protein: CASSQDGGTYEQYF
CDR3 DNA: TGCGCCAGCAGCCAAGATGGTGGGACCTACGAGCAGTACTTC